This TCR beta chain was found in a study of blood T cell repertoires in COVID-19. Looking at the study overall: Specimens from acute and convalescent COVID-19 originated in the United States, Italy and Spain. T cells, B-cell-depleted T cells, or PBMCs supplied cDNA or gDNA.

V was pared by 5 bases and J by 4 bases, with 11 bases of the junction left unmatched. Germline V gene lookup returns CDR1 LNHDA and CDR2 SQIVND (reference sequence). This CDR3 is 16 amino acids long. Original data processing: Quantification of nucleated cells was approximated via reference gene primer amplification. The data were produced by immunoSEQ multiplex PCR, yet TCRdb's version contains in-frame clones alone and is incomplete. V and J calls plus clone size are reproduced from that table; the DNA served to infer D and trimming. The sample yields 100,000 to 150,000 clones, around 87% seen once.

This rearrangement joins TRBV19 to TRBJ1-2; 9 positions agree with TRBD1. The clonotype was recovered from a woman in her sixties or seventies with acute or convalescent COVID-19. Sequencing was done on a sample of peripheral blood. CDR3 sequence reads: CASSPMGQGLAYGYTF. Written as DNA, the CDR3 is TGTGCCAGTAGTCCAATGGGACAGGGTTTAGCCTATGGCTACACCTTC.